Sequencing of this T cell receptor (beta chain) was carried out in a study of response to subunit inactivated influenza vaccine. This clonotype occurred many times. What it recognizes is unknown. TCRdb used MiXCR to reprocess the RT-PCR reads, holding one entry per CDR3 protein. The data hold over 150,000 distinct CDR3 sequences, with nearly 9.5% observed a single time. The CDR3 totals 15 residues. V shed 0 bases and J 2 bases; nucleotides not matched to a gene: 4. The germline V gene encodes CDR1 SGHTA and CDR2 FQGNSA. Study outcomes and limitations: T cells newly recruited by each seasonal influenza vaccination are few, the authors suggested.

The chain employs TRBV7-2 and TRBJ2-7, with 7 bases identical to TRBD2. This TCR derives from a man aged 50-60 years who received an inactivated influenza vaccine. This specimen consisted of non-naive T cells sorted from PBMCs, obtained on the day of vaccination. The DNA for the CDR3 is TGTGCCAGCAGCTTAGCGGGACTACCAACCTACGAGCAGTACTTC. Translated: CASSLAGLPTYEQYF.